A single sample gave rise to the 25 T cell receptor beta chains below, sequenced in a study of blood T cell repertoires in COVID-19. The protocol was immunoSEQ multiplex PCR, while the TCRdb copy is restricted to in-frame clones and leaves out a portion. Of some 200,000 clones in the sample, 92% were seen once. Source material: peripheral blood. These receptors were taken from a man aged 25 to 40 with acute or convalescent COVID-19.

This clone was seen a single time. This chain links TRBV7-9 with TRBJ2-7, with TRBD2 identical over 7 bases. Germline V gene lookup returns CDR1 SEHNR and CDR2 FQNEAQ (reference sequence). J gave up 4 bases and V 7 bases, and 13 bases lay outside the gene matches. There are 15 residues in the CDR3. The CDR3 DNA reads as TGTGCCAGCAACGGCGGGGCGGGAGACGAGTACGAGCAGTACTTC. Protein product: CASNGGAGDEYEQYF.

J is TRBJ1-6 and V is TRBV10-3; the D is unclear. V lost 4 bases and J lost 7, with 11 bases in between. The CDR3 has 14 residues. Germline-derived CDR1 and CDR2 are ENHRY and SYGVKD. CDR3 coding DNA: TGTGCCATCAGTGTTGGTTTGGAGAATTCACCCCTCCACTTT. Translating it yields CAISVGLENSPLHF.

V is TRBV6-5 and J is TRBJ2-2; perhaps TRBD1 as D (5 bases). The germline V gene has CDR1 MNHEY and CDR2 SVGAGI. This CDR3 region has 15 residues. Trimming took 6 bases from V and 1 from J, leaving 12 bases between them. Here the CDR3 DNA reads TGTGCCAGCAGACGAGTCGGACAGAACACCGGGGAGCTGTTTTTT. Amino acids: CASRRVGQNTGELFF.

J is TRBJ2-3 and V is TRBV4-2; TRBD2 is a possible D gene (6 bases). Germline V CDR1 and CDR2: LGHNA, YNFKEQ. This CDR3 comprises 17 residues. Between the trimmed V and J ends, which lost 2 bases and 2 bases, there was a span of 17 bases. This chain's CDR3 is CASSQTKTRGLTDTQYF. CDR3 bases: TGTGCCAGCAGCCAAACCAAGACGCGGGGACTCACAGATACGCAGTATTTT.

V is TRBV24-1 and J is TRBJ2-3, with 8 nucleotides matching TRBD2. J lost 8 bases, V lost 7 bases, and 13 bases had no gene match. The CDR3 covers 15 residues. Germline CDR1 and CDR2: KGHDR and SFDVKD. CDR3 sequence reads: CATSTEPGLGGTQYF. CDR3 coding DNA: TGTGCCACCAGCACTGAACCGGGACTAGGGGGTACGCAGTATTTT.

The V gene is TRBV7-9, the J gene TRBJ1-2, with 7 bases fitting TRBD1. The CDR3 contains 15 residues. Germline-derived CDR1 and CDR2 are SEHNR and FQNEAQ (reference sequence). The V segment lost 2 bases and the J segment 6 bases; nucleotides outside the gene matches: 9. CDR3 sequence: CASSLLQGEHHGYTF. In DNA form, the CDR3 reads TGTGCCAGCAGCTTACTCCAGGGGGAACACCATGGCTACACCTTC.

This clone is a singleton in its sample. V gene TRBV7-3 combines with J gene TRBJ2-3; 7 bases align to TRBD2. This CDR3 comprises 16 residues. In germline, CDR1 is SGHTA, CDR2 FQGTGA. V lost 0 bases to trimming and J lost 6 bases; unmatched junction nucleotides: 9. CDR3 sequence (DNA): TGTGCCAGCAGCTTAACCGCGGCGGGAGTCTTGGATACGCAGTATTTT. Protein product: CASSLTAAGVLDTQYF.

The rearrangement uses TRBV15 and TRBJ2-3; 12 positions agree with TRBD2. The CDR3 has 17 amino acids. Unmatched junction bases numbered 11, after V lost 0 bases and J lost 10 bases. Germline V lookup: CDR1 LNHNV, CDR2 YYDKDF (reference sequence). The CDR3 nucleotides read TGTGCCACCAGCAGAGATCTATCGACTAGCGGGGGTCTAGCGCAGTATTTT. Encoded protein: CATSRDLSTSGGLAQYF.

The gene calls are TRBV5-5 and TRBJ2-3; 10 nucleotides line up with TRBD2. V trimming: 1 base; J trimming: 2 bases; junction bases outside the gene matches: 4. The CDR3 sequence is 16 residues long. Germline CDR1 reads SGHKS; CDR2 reads YYEKEE (reference sequence). DNA for the CDR3: TGTGCCAGCAGCTTGCAGCGGGGGGGCCTCACAGATACGCAGTATTTT. It yields the protein CASSLQRGGLTDTQYF.

This chain links TRBV5-1 with TRBJ2-6; D is possibly TRBD2 (6 bases). V was shortened by 5 bases and J by 4 bases, with 22 bases between the two germline ends. The CDR3 covers 18 residues. Germline lookup yields CDR1 SGHRS and CDR2 YFSETQ. The CDR3 sequence: CASSPTASPGRGANVLTF. The CDR3 DNA follows: TGCGCCAGCAGTCCGACGGCCTCCCCGGGGAGGGGGGCCAACGTCCTGACTTTC.

The CDR3 spells CSVEDSGMRSGEQFF. The CDR3 bases are TGCAGCGTTGAAGATTCCGGGATGAGATCGGGTGAGCAGTTCTTC. This rearrangement joins TRBV29-1 to TRBJ2-1; D perhaps matches TRBD2 (5 bases). The CDR3 sequence is 15 residues long. CDR1 is SQVTM, CDR2 ANQGSEA, per germline. The V end was cut by 0 bases, the J end by 9 bases, with 18 bases between.

The chain links TRBV5-4 to TRBJ2-5; maybe TRBD1 (6 bases). V was clipped by 4 bases and J by 0 bases, with 10 bases between them. CDR1 is SGHNT, CDR2 YYREEE, per germline (reference sequence). The CDR3 spans 14 residues. The CDR3, as DNA: TGTGCCAGCAGCAACCGGGACAACCAAGAGACCCAGTACTTC. Protein: CASSNRDNQETQYF.

This clone has a single count. The chain has TRBV2 and TRBJ2-5, with 7 positions matching TRBD2. J was trimmed by 5 bases and V by 6 bases; bases with no gene match: 15. There are 16 residues in the CDR3. The V gene's germline CDR1 is SNHLY and CDR2 FYNNEI. The CDR3: CASRGLLGGGAETQYF. Here the CDR3 DNA reads TGTGCCAGCAGGGGCCTCCTTGGCGGGGGTGCGGAGACCCAGTACTTC.

This clone was observed a few times. The chain recombines TRBV7-3 with TRBJ2-7, with 7 bases that match TRBD1. This CDR3 is 15 amino acids long. Germline CDR1 is SGHTA and CDR2 is FQGTGA. Losses at the gene ends were 0 bases for V and 2 bases for J; bases not matched to a gene: 4. Here the CDR3 reads CASSLTRGGAYEQYF. The CDR3 DNA follows: TGTGCCAGCAGCTTAACTCGAGGGGGCGCCTACGAGCAGTACTTC. Together with reference TRBV7-3 and TRBJ2-7, the CDR3 gives the full variable domain: GAGVSQTPSNKVTEKGKYVELRCDPISGHTALYWYRQSLGQGPEFLIYFQGTGAADDSGLPNDRFFAVRPEGSVSTLKIQRTERGDSAVYLCASSLTRGGAYEQYFGPGTRLTVT.

This chain joins TRBV10-1 and TRBJ2-6, with a tentative D call TRBD2 (7 bases). V was shortened by 3 bases and J by 6 bases, with 12 bases between the two germline ends. Germline lookup yields CDR1 WNHNN and CDR2 SYGVQD (reference sequence). CDR3 size: 15 residues. The CDR3 sequence: CASSEGGALANVLTF. CDR3 nucleotides: TGCGCCAGCAGTGAAGGGGGGGCTTTGGCCAACGTCCTGACTTTC.

The genes are TRBV19 and TRBJ2-1; 7 nucleotides align to TRBD2. CDR3 length equals 13 residues. The germline gives CDR1 LNHDA, CDR2 SQIVND (reference sequence). The V segment lost 7 bases and the J segment 10 bases; nucleotides outside the gene matches: 10. The CDR3 coding sequence is TGTGCCAGTAAGGTGGCTAGCGGAGGCGAGCAGTTCTTC. This gives the protein CASKVASGGEQFF. The variable domain in full, completed from reference TRBV19 and TRBJ2-1, reads DGGITQSPKYLFRKEGQNVTLSCEQNLNHDAMYWYRQDPGQGLRLIYYSQIVNDFQKGDIAEGYSVSREKKESFPLTVTSAQKNPTAFYLCASKVASGGEQFFGPGTRLTVL.

The V and J genes are TRBV6-5 and TRBJ2-6; D may be TRBD2 (7 bases). Germline V gene lookup returns CDR1 MNHEY and CDR2 SVGAGI. CDR3 size: 13 residues. CDR3 sequence (DNA): TGTGCGTCCGGGGGGCCGGGGGCCAACGTCCTGACTTTC. As protein: CASGGPGANVLTF.

The chain couples TRBV13 to TRBJ2-1; the match to TRBD1 covers 7 bases. CDR1 is PRHDT and CDR2 is FYEKMQ in the germline V gene (reference sequence). Losses at the gene ends were 5 bases for V and 4 bases for J; bases not matched to a gene: 5. The CDR3 contains 14 residues. The CDR3 region has the DNA TGTGCCAGCAGCACCCGGGACAGTTACAATGAGCAGTTCTTC. This sequence encodes CASSTRDSYNEQFF. Complete variable domain (other parts from reference TRBV13 and TRBJ2-1): AAGVIQSPRHLIKEKRETATLKCYPIPRHDTVYWYQQGPGQDPQFLISFYEKMQSDKGSIPDRFSAQQFSDYHSELNMSSLELGDSALYFCASSTRDSYNEQFFGPGTRLTVL.

In its sample, this clone was seen once. V and J are TRBV30 and TRBJ2-1; 11 nucleotides agree with TRBD1. Germline CDR1 GTSNPN, CDR2 SVGIG (reference sequence). This CDR3 is built from 15 residues. Unmatched junction bases numbered 3, after V lost 3 bases and J lost 2 bases. In DNA, the CDR3 is TGTGCCTGGAGAAAGGGACAGGGGGCCTACAATGAGCAGTTCTTC. Its translation: CAWRKGQGAYNEQFF.

J is TRBJ2-2 and V is TRBV2; 9 nucleotides match TRBD1. The junction had 6 bases not matched to a gene; V was cut back by 8 bases and J by 2 bases. This CDR3 is 15 amino acids long. CDR1 is SNHLY, CDR2 FYNNEI, per germline. CDR3: CASLTGGLNTGELFF. CDR3 DNA sequence: TGTGCCAGCTTAACAGGGGGCTTAAACACCGGGGAGCTGTTTTTT.

The V call is TRBV11-2, the J call TRBJ2-5; D call uncertain. Trimming stripped 1 base from V and 0 bases from J, with 9 bases between. This CDR3 has 15 residues. Per germline, CDR1 SGHAT and CDR2 FQNNGV. This CDR3 is CASSLATLYQETQYF. CDR3 bases: TGTGCCAGCAGCTTAGCTACCCTATACCAAGAGACCCAGTACTTC.

V gene TRBV13 combines with J gene TRBJ2-7; possibly TRBD2 for D (5 bases). Trimming pared 4 bases from V and 4 bases from J, leaving 14 bases between. The germline V gene has CDR1 PRHDT and CDR2 FYEKMQ (reference sequence). This CDR3 has 14 residues. CDR3 protein: CASSSREGGYEQYF. The CDR3 region has the DNA TGTGCCAGCAGCTCGAGGGAAGGTGGGTACGAGCAGTACTTC.

V and J are TRBV5-1 and TRBJ2-3; 7 bases line up with TRBD2. Germline CDR1 and CDR2: SGHRS and YFSETQ. The CDR3 has 15 residues. Trimming removed 0 bases from V and 4 bases from J; junction bases left unmatched: 5. The CDR3 is CASSLGITSADTQYF. As DNA, the CDR3 is TGCGCCAGCAGCTTGGGGATTACTAGCGCAGATACGCAGTATTTT.

CDR3 sequence: CASSFSGRAGEQYF. CDR3 nucleotide sequence: TGTGCCAGCAGCTTTTCGGGACGCGCGGGGGAGCAGTACTTC. This chain connects TRBV7-9 to TRBJ2-7; a weak D match, TRBD2 (6 bases). The V end was cut by 3 bases, the J end by 7 bases, with 16 bases between. Germline values: CDR1 SEHNR, CDR2 FQNEAQ (reference sequence). CDR3 length: 14 residues.

The genes are TRBV10-3 and TRBJ1-1, with 7 bases identical to TRBD1. CDR1 is ENHRY, CDR2 SYGVKD, per germline. This CDR3 spans 13 amino acids. J gave up 3 bases and V 5 bases, and 3 bases lay outside the gene matches. This CDR3 reads CAISLTGDTEAFF. The DNA for the CDR3 is TGTGCCATCAGTTTAACAGGGGACACTGAAGCTTTCTTT.